This T cell receptor beta chain was captured by sequencing in a study of cytomegalovirus exposure and HLA in healthy donors. Study at large: In an earlier analysis, 117 million unique TCR beta sequences were found from 150 million to 200 million T cells. Early release data held about 92 million unique TCRs from HLA-typed donors.

The ends lost 1 base at V and 7 bases at J; junction bases unmatched: 22. Germline-derived CDR1 and CDR2 are SGHVS and FQNEAQ. The CDR3 contains 20 residues. This clone is large. Antigen specificity is unknown. It was with 60 Vbeta and 13 Jbeta primers that the PCR ran. The repertoire was sequenced with immunoSEQ multiplex PCR; TCRdb's copy has only in-frame clones and lacks some. Among some 90,000 clones, around 79% were seen once, and the ten largest hold roughly an eighth. General observations from the study: HLA allele associations emerged for some 16,000 TCR beta sequences in a later analysis, at 0.05 false discovery rate. Sequencing depth roughly uniform across donors was assumed in presence/absence analyses.

The origin of this receptor is a woman between 65 and 79 years old in good health and CMV-seropositive. The chain recombines TRBV7-8 with TRBJ2-1; 7 bases are a match to TRBD2. The specimen was PBMCs. The CDR3 region has the DNA TGTGCCAGCAGCTTAGTGACGGGTAGAGGGACTACTAGGTCCCCGAATGAGCAGTTCTTC. It yields the protein CASSLVTGRGTTRSPNEQFF.